These T cell receptor beta chains were read from a single sample in a study of blood T cell repertoires in COVID-19. Some clones are missing from TCRdb's copy, which holds only in-frame ones; the method was immunoSEQ multiplex PCR. This sample has around 150,000 clones; about 90% occur once, and the top ten carry about 4.6%. The sequenced sample was peripheral blood. The origin of the receptors is a woman aged 60-75 years with active or convalescent COVID-19. The CDR3 runs from the conserved cysteine through the conserved F or W. D genes are given only for firm matches. Where a row states a size, it is once, few, many or the class of an expanded clone; other rows omit it.

J gene | V gene | clone size | D gene | CDR3 DNA | CDR3 protein
TRBJ2-1 | TRBV7-2 | . | . | TGTGCCAGCAGCGCAGTTGGGGGGTTGGCTGAGCAGTTCTTC | CASSAVGGLAEQFF
TRBJ2-3 | TRBV4-3 | . | . | TGCGCCAGCAGCCAAGCCGGGGGGCTGACAGATACGCAGTATTTT | CASSQAGGLTDTQYF
TRBJ1-2 | TRBV10-3 | . | . | TGTGCCATCAGTGAGTCCTCCTATGGCTACACCTTC | CAISESSYGYTF
TRBJ2-2 | TRBV6-2/TRBV6-3 | . | . | TGTGCCAGCAGTACGGCTAGCGCTAACACCGGGGAGCTGTTTTTT | CASSTASANTGELFF
TRBJ2-7 | TRBV11-2 | . | TRBD2 | TGTGCCAGCAGCCCCGGGACTAGGGGTAGCAGGTACGAGCAGTACTTC | CASSPGTRGSRYEQYF
TRBJ2-2 | TRBV3-1/TRBV3-2 | . | . | TGTGCCAGCAGCCACCAGACAGGCCCGAACACCGGGGAGCTGTTTTTT | CASSHQTGPNTGELFF
TRBJ1-3 | TRBV9 | . | TRBD1 | TGTGCCAGCAGCGCCCGGGACAGGACTTCTGGAAACACCATATATTTT | CASSARDRTSGNTIYF
TRBJ1-2 | TRBV27 | . | . | TGTGCCAGCAGTTGGGGCGGGGGGGCGAATGGCTACACCTTC | CASSWGGGANGYTF
TRBJ1-5 | TRBV19 | . | . | TGTGCAGGGGGAGGGGCTTCTAGCAATCAGCCCCAGCATTTT | CAGGGASSNQPQHF
TRBJ2-5 | TRBV15 | . | TRBD2 | TGTGCCACCAGCAGAGACCGGACTAGCTTTGGGACCCAGTACTTC | CATSRDRTSFGTQYF
TRBJ2-5 | TRBV18 | . | . | TGTGCCAGCTCACGAGGATATCAAGAGACCCAGTACTTC | CASSRGYQETQYF
TRBJ2-1 | TRBV19 | . | TRBD2 | TGTGCCAGTAGTATGAGGGCTAGCGGGGCAATCTACAATGAGCAGTTCTTC | CASSMRASGAIYNEQFF
TRBJ1-2 | TRBV6-6 | . | . | TGTGCCAGCAGTTACTCGAACAGCCTCTACACCTTC | CASSYSNSLYTF
TRBJ2-5 | TRBV9 | . | . | TGTGCCAGCAGCGGCAGTAAACCTCAAGAGACCCAGTACTTC | CASSGSKPQETQYF
TRBJ2-5 | TRBV4-1 | once | TRBD2 | TGCGCCAGCAGCCAAGATTTTCCGGGGGGGGTCCAAGAGACCCAGTACTTC | CASSQDFPGGVQETQYF
TRBJ2-3 | TRBV23-1 | . | . | TGCGCCAGCAGTCAATCGAGGCGGACAGTCTCTAGCACAGATACGCAGTATTTT | CASSQSRRTVSSTDTQYF
TRBJ1-6 | TRBV6-6 | . | . | TGTGCCAGCAGTTACTCGTTCGAGGGCGACTCACCCCTCCACTTT | CASSYSFEGDSPLHF
TRBJ1-2 | TRBV11-2 | . | . | TGTGCCAGCAGCATGCCGGACACTGGCTACACCTTC | CASSMPDTGYTF
TRBJ2-7 | TRBV4-1 | . | TRBD2 | TGCGCCAGCAGCCAAGATCCTCTAGCGGGGGGGCAATACGAGCAGTACTTC | CASSQDPLAGGQYEQYF
TRBJ1-2 | TRBV5-6 | . | . | TGTGCCAGCAGCTTTGGGGGGGCTGCGGATGGCTACACCTTC | CASSFGGAADGYTF
TRBJ2-3 | TRBV5-1 | . | . | TGCGCCAGCAGCAAACTAGAGGATACGCAGTATTTT | CASSKLEDTQYF
TRBJ1-1 | TRBV19 | . | . | TGTGCCAGTAGTATAGGTTGGACAGATAAAGCTTTCTTT | CASSIGWTDKAFF
TRBJ1-2 | TRBV19 | . | TRBD1 | TGTGCCAGCAGGGGGACGGACTCCTTCGATGGCTACACCTTC | CASRGTDSFDGYTF
TRBJ1-2 | TRBV9 | few | TRBD1 | TGTGCCAGCAGCGTAGAATTGGGGGACAGGAGAAACTATGGCTACACCTTC | CASSVELGDRRNYGYTF
TRBJ2-1 | TRBV27 | . | TRBD1 | TGTGCCAGCAGATCCACAGGGGTCAGTGAGCAGTTCTTC | CASRSTGVSEQFF
TRBJ1-4 | TRBV4-1 | . | TRBD1 | TGCGCCAGCAGCCATAAAGACAGGGGAGCAACTAATGAAAAACTGTTTTTT | CASSHKDRGATNEKLFF
TRBJ2-2 | TRBV5-4 | . | TRBD1 | TGTGCCAGCAGCTTAGGACAGGGGGGCACCGGGGAGCTGTTTTTT | CASSLGQGGTGELFF
TRBJ2-1 | TRBV3-1/TRBV3-2 | . | . | TGTGCCAGCAGCCAACAGGGGGGCGGGTACAATGAGCAGTTCTTC | CASSQQGGGYNEQFF
TRBJ1-1 | TRBV7-2 | few | TRBD1 | TGTGCCAGCAGCTTTCAACAGGGGGGCACTGAAGCTTTCTTT | CASSFQQGGTEAFF
TRBJ1-4 | TRBV4-1 | . | . | TGCGCCAGCAGCCAAGCCACCAGGGGTCTGTTTTTT | CASSQATRGLFF
TRBJ2-1 | TRBV21-1 | . | . | TGTGCCAGCAGCAAGGGGTCTAGGACAGGGCGGACTGAGCAGTTCTTC | CASSKGSRTGRTEQFF
TRBJ2-3 | TRBV5-6 | . | TRBD1 | TGTGCCAGCAGCTCCCCGGGACAGGGTAGCACAGATACGCAGTATTTT | CASSSPGQGSTDTQYF
TRBJ1-6 | TRBV5-4 | . | TRBD1 | TGTGCCAGCAGGCGCAGACAGGGACCAAGCTCCTATAATTCACCCCTCCACTTT | CASRRRQGPSSYNSPLHF
TRBJ1-4 | TRBV6-5 | . | . | TGTGCCAGCAGGATAGATGCAACTAATGAAAAACTGTTTTTT | CASRIDATNEKLFF
TRBJ1-5 | TRBV28 | . | . | TGTGCCAGCGCGTTGGGGGCTAGCAATCAGCCCCAGCATTTT | CASALGASNQPQHF
TRBJ1-6 | TRBV12-5 | . | . | TGTGCTAGTGGGGCAGGGTCAACACCCCTCCACTTT | CASGAGSTPLHF
TRBJ1-5 | TRBV24-1 | . | TRBD1 | TGTGCCACCCGGGGCAGGGGGCAGGGGCAGCCCCAGCATTTT | CATRGRGQGQPQHF